A single TCR beta chain is shown here with its context. The data were obtained in a study of response to subunit inactivated influenza vaccine. TCRdb processed the RT-PCR reads anew with MiXCR; each CDR3 protein has one entry. The sample has roughly 500,000 distinct CDR3 sequences, roughly a quarter seen once. This sample was also put to use in a study of T cells expressing NK-cell markers. That study adds: Synthesis of TCR beta cDNA relied on 5'RACE template switching carrying UMIs. TCR beta repertoires came from sorted CD3+CD56+NKG2C+, CD3+CD56+NKG2C- and CD3+CD56-NKG2C+ T cells. In the group of eight sequenced donors, seven were HCMV-seropositive and one was seronegative. NKG2C+ dominant clonotype frequencies in five or six donors were about 1.0-7.5% of CD8+ T cells.

This TCR came from a man aged 50 to 59 who received an inactivated influenza vaccine. The sequenced sample was CD4+ T cells sorted from PBMCs, obtained about 13 days after vaccination.

CDR3 sequence (DNA): TGTGCCAGCAGCCCCACGACAGGGGCCAGATCTAACTATGGCTACACCTTC. Translated: CASSPTTGARSNYGYTF. The chain is built from TRBV3-1 and TRBJ1-2; 8 bases match TRBD1. The CDR3 runs 17 residues. With V trimmed by 4 bases and J by 0 bases, 10 bases remained unmatched. Germline CDR1 and CDR2: LGHDT and YNNKEL (reference sequence).